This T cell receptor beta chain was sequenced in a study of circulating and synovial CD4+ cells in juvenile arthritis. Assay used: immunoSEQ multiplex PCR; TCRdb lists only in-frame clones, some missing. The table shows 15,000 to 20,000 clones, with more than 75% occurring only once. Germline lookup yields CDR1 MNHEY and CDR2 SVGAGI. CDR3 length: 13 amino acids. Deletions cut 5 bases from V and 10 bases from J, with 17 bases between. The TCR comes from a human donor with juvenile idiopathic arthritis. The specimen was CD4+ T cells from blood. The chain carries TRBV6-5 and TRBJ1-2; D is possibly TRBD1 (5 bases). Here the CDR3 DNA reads TGTGCCAGCAGTCCTCTGGGGGGGGTGACCTACACCTTC. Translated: CASSPLGGVTYTF.